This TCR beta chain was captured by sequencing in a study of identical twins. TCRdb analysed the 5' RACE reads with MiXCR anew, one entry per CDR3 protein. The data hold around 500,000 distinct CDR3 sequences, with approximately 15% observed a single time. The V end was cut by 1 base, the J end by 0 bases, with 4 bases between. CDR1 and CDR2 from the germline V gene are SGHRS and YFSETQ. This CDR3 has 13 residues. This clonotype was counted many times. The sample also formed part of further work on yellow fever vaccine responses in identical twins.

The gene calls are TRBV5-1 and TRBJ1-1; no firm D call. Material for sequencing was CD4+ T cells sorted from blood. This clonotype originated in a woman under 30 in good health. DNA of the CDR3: TGCGCCAGCAGCTTGATAGTGAACACTGAAGCTTTCTTT. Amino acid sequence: CASSLIVNTEAFF.